This T cell receptor (beta chain) is drawn from a study of vaccination and CD4 T cells after COVID-19. In its sample, this clonotype was seen a few times. No antigen is known for it. The CDR3 runs 15 residues. The V end lost 5 bases, the J end lost 0 bases, and 11 bases lay between the germline ends. Per germline, CDR1 MNHNS and CDR2 SASEGT. Treatment here: approximately 9-day PBMC culture with coronavirus spike peptide pools or control peptides (ViraFEST assay). Once obtained from cultured CD4+ T cells, the DNA was sequenced using the Oncomine TCR Beta short-read assay. The authors extracted genomic DNA from cultured CD4+ T cells. TCRdb reanalysed the PCR reads using MiXCR and keeps one entry per CDR3 protein. The sample lists about 5,000 distinct CDR3 sequences; about half were seen once.

Sample: CD4+ T cells from blood, cultured in vitro. This receptor was obtained from a human donor who had recovered from COVID-19. The chain employs TRBV6-1 and TRBJ1-5; D is possibly TRBD1 (5 bases). Here the CDR3 reads CASSTGTYSNQPQHF. The CDR3 DNA reads TGTGCCAGCAGTACTGGGACTTATAGCAATCAGCCCCAGCATTTT.